One and the same sample provided the 16 T cell receptor beta chains below, sequenced in a study of blood T cell repertoires in COVID-19. The method was immunoSEQ multiplex PCR; TCRdb's version includes in-frame clones alone and lacks a portion of them. The sample carries about 70,000 clones, about 87% recorded once. What was sequenced was peripheral blood. These receptors all stem from a man in his fifties or sixties with active COVID-19.

This clone appeared once. V and J are TRBV12-3 or TRBV12-4 and TRBJ2-5, with TRBD2 as a possible D gene (6 bases). This CDR3 contains 13 residues. V lost 6 bases to trimming and J lost 2 bases, with 10 bases between them. The CDR3 loop reads CASRRGTQETQYF. In nucleotides, the CDR3 is TGTGCCAGCAGACGGGGGACTCAAGAGACCCAGTACTTC.

This clone appeared a few times. The chain couples TRBV27 to TRBJ1-2; D is possibly TRBD1 (5 bases). Between the trimmed V and J ends, which lost 5 bases and 4 bases, there was a span of 11 bases. In germline, CDR1 is MNHEY, CDR2 SMNVEV (reference sequence). The CDR3 extends over 13 amino acids. The DNA for the CDR3 is TGTGCCAGCAGTCCGCAGGGTCTCTATGGCTACACCTTC. Residues: CASSPQGLYGYTF.

This clone has just one count. CDR3 nucleotide sequence: TGCAGCGTTGAATTGGTAGCGCAAGTCTACAATGAGCAGTTCTTC. It is translated as CSVELVAQVYNEQFF. This chain links TRBV29-1 with TRBJ2-1, with D tentatively TRBD2 (5 bases). The V end lost 2 bases, the J end lost 3 bases, and 14 bases lay between the germline ends. CDR3 length: 15 residues. Per germline, CDR1 SQVTM and CDR2 ANQGSEA.

J is TRBJ1-1 and V is TRBV5-1; no clear D gene. V was clipped by 5 bases and J by 0 bases, with 11 bases between them. From germline, CDR1 is SGHRS and CDR2 YFSETQ. The CDR3 covers 14 residues. CDR3 residues: CASSSGIMNTEAFF. CDR3 DNA sequence: TGCGCCAGCAGTTCAGGAATTATGAACACTGAAGCTTTCTTT.

The gene calls are TRBV10-2 and TRBJ2-5; 7 positions match TRBD1. The CDR3 is 14 amino acids. V lost 6 bases to trimming and J lost 6 bases; unmatched junction nucleotides: 10. Germline assignment: CDR1 WSHSY and CDR2 SAAADI. The CDR3 is CASRPGTEGKTQYF. The CDR3 nucleotides read TGCGCCAGCAGACCTGGGACAGAGGGAAAGACCCAGTACTTC.

The V call is TRBV7-9, the J call TRBJ2-3; 8 nucleotides agree with TRBD2. CDR1 SEHNR and CDR2 FQNEAQ come from the germline V gene (reference sequence). V trimming: 5 bases; J trimming: 2 bases; junction bases outside the gene matches: 6. There are 15 residues in the CDR3. The CDR3 spells CASSQSGSDTDTQYF. The CDR3 nucleotides read TGTGCCAGCAGCCAAAGCGGGAGTGACACAGATACGCAGTATTTT.

V is TRBV7-9 and J is TRBJ2-7, with a possible D match to TRBD2 (6 bases). CDR1 SEHNR and CDR2 FQNEAQ come from the germline V gene (reference sequence). This CDR3 has 14 amino acids. V lost 4 bases and J lost 10, with 20 bases in between. CDR3 amino acids: CASSSTGTWTNQYF. DNA of the CDR3: TGTGCCAGCAGCTCAACCGGGACGTGGACTAATCAGTACTTC.

The gene calls are TRBV18 and TRBJ2-7, with 11 nucleotides matching TRBD2. The CDR3 is 16 residues long. Germline loops: CDR1 KGHSH, CDR2 LQKENI. J lost 4 bases, V lost 3 bases, and 8 bases had no gene match. The CDR3 nucleotides are TGTGCCAGCTCACCGTCACTAGCGGGAGTTTCATACGAGCAGTACTTC. Encoded protein: CASSPSLAGVSYEQYF.

This clone was picked up a small number of times. V is TRBV29-1 and J is TRBJ2-1; possibly TRBD2 for D (5 bases). Trimming pared 7 bases from V and 6 bases from J, leaving 25 bases between. This CDR3 region has 16 residues. Germline assignment: CDR1 SQVTM and CDR2 ANQGSEA. CDR3 DNA: TGCAGCGGCACGACCGGACTCAACCCCCTGGGCAATGAGCAGTTCTTC. It codes for CSGTTGLNPLGNEQFF.

This clone was observed once. The genes are TRBV28 and TRBJ2-3, with TRBD1 as a possible D gene (6 bases). Deletions cut 4 bases from V and 2 bases from J, with 31 bases between. The length of the CDR3 is 21 residues. Germline assignment: CDR1 MDHEN and CDR2 SYDVKM. CDR3 amino acids: CASSSTDSTTPKGTFTDTQYF. The CDR3 DNA reads TGTGCCAGCAGTTCCACGGACAGTACTACCCCCAAAGGAACCTTCACAGATACGCAGTATTTT.

V is TRBV7-8 and J is TRBJ2-3; maybe TRBD1 (6 bases). V was cut by 5 bases and J by 6 bases, with 21 bases left in between. This CDR3 has 16 residues. Germline assignment: CDR1 SGHVS and CDR2 FQNEAQ. The CDR3 spells CASSARDTGLRDTQYF. The CDR3 nucleotides are TGTGCCAGCAGCGCCCGGGACACGGGCTTACGGGATACGCAGTATTTT.

V gene TRBV18 combines with J gene TRBJ1-2; the D gene is possibly TRBD1 (5 bases). Germline V CDR1 and CDR2: KGHSH, LQKENI. The CDR3 runs to 16 residues. V shed 3 bases and J shed 6 bases, with 20 bases lying between them. CDR3 DNA: TGTGCCAGCTCACCCTCCGCGGAGTCAGGGTCTCATGGCTACACCTTC. It yields the protein CASSPSAESGSHGYTF.

The chain employs TRBV18 and TRBJ2-1, with D perhaps matching TRBD1 (5 bases). Trimming cost V 5 bases and J 5 bases, with 10 bases left between them. The CDR3 length is 13 residues. CDR1 KGHSH and CDR2 LQKENI come from the germline V gene. In DNA form, the CDR3 reads TGTGCCAGCTCAACAGGACGGGACAATGAGCAGTTCTTC. It yields the protein CASSTGRDNEQFF.

The chain employs TRBV5-4 and TRBJ2-7; 8 nucleotides agree with TRBD1. Trimming at V came to 4 bases and at J to 3 bases, leaving 9 bases not matched to a gene. The CDR3 loop spans 15 amino acids. Germline CDR1 SGHNT, CDR2 YYREEE (reference sequence). The CDR3: CASSRGGTGSYEQYF. The CDR3 DNA is TGTGCCAGCAGCAGGGGTGGGACAGGAAGCTACGAGCAGTACTTC.

The rearrangement joins TRBV2 to TRBJ1-5; possibly TRBD1 for D (5 bases). Trimming cost V 6 bases and J 3 bases, with 6 bases left between them. The CDR3 has 12 residues. Germline CDR1 SNHLY, CDR2 FYNNEI. This chain's CDR3 is CASSRVNQPQHF. In DNA, the CDR3 is TGTGCCAGCAGCAGGGTCAATCAGCCCCAGCATTTT. The whole variable domain, remainder taken from reference TRBV2 and TRBJ1-5, is EPEVTQTPSHQVTQMGQEVILRCVPISNHLYFYWYRQILGQKVEFLVSFYNNEISEKSEIFDDQFSVERPDGSNFTLKIRSTKLEDSAMYFCASSRVNQPQHFGDGTRLSIL.

The chain uses TRBV7-2 and TRBJ1-2; 10 bases are a match to TRBD1. The CDR3 runs 14 residues. Germline CDR1 SGHTA, CDR2 FQGNSA. Germline trimming cut 4 bases from V and 6 bases from J; bases unmatched to any gene: 5. In DNA, the CDR3 is TGTGCCAGCAGCTCTGACAGGGGGCGAAATGGCTACACCTTC. Its translation is CASSSDRGRNGYTF.